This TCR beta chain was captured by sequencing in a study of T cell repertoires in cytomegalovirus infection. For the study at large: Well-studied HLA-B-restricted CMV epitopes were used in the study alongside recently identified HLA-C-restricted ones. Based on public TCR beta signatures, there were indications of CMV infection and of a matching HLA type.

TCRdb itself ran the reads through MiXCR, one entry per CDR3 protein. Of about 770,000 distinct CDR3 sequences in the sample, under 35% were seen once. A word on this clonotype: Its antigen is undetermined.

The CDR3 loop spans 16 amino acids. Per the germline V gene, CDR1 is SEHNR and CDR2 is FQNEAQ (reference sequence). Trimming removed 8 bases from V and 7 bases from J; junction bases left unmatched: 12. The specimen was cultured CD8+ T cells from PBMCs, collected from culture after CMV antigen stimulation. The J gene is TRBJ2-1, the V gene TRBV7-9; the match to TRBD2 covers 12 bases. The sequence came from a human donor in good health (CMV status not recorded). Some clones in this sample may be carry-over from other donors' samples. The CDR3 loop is CASHLSSGGARNEQFF. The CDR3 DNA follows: TGTGCCAGCCATCTCTCTAGCGGGGGGGCCCGGAATGAGCAGTTCTTC.